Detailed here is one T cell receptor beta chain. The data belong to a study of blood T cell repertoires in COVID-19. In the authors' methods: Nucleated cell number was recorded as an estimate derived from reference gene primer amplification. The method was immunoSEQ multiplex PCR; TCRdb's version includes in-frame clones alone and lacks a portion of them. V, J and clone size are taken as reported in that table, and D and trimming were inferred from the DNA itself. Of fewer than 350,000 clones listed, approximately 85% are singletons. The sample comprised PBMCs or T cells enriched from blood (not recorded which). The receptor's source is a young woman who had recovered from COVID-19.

The CDR3 coding sequence is TGTGCCAGCAAATATGGAAAATCAGGGCACTCACCCCTCCACTTT. Its translation is CASKYGKSGHSPLHF. The chain joins TRBV2 to TRBJ1-6; D possibly corresponds to TRBD1 (5 bases). With 7 bases removed from V and 10 bases from J, the gap between germline ends came to 20 bases. CDR1 and CDR2 (germline): SNHLY, FYNNEI. The CDR3 totals 15 residues.